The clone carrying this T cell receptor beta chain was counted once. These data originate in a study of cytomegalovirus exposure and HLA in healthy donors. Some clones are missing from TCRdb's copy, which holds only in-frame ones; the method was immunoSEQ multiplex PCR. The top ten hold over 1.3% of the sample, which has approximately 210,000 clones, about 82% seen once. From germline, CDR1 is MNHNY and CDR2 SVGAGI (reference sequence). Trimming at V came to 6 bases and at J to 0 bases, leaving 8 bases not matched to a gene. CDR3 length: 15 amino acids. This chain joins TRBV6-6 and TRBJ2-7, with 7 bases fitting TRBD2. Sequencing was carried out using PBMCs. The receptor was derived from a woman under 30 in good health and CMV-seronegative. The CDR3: CASRESGATSYEQYF. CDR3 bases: TGTGCCAGCAGAGAAAGCGGGGCGACCTCCTACGAGCAGTACTTC.